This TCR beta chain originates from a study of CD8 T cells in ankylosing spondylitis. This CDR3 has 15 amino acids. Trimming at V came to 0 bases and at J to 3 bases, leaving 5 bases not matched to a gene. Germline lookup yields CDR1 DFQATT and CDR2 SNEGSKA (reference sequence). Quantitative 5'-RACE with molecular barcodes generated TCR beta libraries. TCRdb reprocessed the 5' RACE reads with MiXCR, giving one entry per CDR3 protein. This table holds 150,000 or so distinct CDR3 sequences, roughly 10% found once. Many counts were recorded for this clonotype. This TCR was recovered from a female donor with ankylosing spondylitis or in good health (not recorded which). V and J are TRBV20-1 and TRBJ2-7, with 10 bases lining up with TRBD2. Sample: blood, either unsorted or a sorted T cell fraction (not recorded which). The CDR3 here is CSARDGLAVYYEQYF. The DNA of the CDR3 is TGCAGTGCTAGAGACGGACTAGCGGTCTACTACGAGCAGTACTTC.